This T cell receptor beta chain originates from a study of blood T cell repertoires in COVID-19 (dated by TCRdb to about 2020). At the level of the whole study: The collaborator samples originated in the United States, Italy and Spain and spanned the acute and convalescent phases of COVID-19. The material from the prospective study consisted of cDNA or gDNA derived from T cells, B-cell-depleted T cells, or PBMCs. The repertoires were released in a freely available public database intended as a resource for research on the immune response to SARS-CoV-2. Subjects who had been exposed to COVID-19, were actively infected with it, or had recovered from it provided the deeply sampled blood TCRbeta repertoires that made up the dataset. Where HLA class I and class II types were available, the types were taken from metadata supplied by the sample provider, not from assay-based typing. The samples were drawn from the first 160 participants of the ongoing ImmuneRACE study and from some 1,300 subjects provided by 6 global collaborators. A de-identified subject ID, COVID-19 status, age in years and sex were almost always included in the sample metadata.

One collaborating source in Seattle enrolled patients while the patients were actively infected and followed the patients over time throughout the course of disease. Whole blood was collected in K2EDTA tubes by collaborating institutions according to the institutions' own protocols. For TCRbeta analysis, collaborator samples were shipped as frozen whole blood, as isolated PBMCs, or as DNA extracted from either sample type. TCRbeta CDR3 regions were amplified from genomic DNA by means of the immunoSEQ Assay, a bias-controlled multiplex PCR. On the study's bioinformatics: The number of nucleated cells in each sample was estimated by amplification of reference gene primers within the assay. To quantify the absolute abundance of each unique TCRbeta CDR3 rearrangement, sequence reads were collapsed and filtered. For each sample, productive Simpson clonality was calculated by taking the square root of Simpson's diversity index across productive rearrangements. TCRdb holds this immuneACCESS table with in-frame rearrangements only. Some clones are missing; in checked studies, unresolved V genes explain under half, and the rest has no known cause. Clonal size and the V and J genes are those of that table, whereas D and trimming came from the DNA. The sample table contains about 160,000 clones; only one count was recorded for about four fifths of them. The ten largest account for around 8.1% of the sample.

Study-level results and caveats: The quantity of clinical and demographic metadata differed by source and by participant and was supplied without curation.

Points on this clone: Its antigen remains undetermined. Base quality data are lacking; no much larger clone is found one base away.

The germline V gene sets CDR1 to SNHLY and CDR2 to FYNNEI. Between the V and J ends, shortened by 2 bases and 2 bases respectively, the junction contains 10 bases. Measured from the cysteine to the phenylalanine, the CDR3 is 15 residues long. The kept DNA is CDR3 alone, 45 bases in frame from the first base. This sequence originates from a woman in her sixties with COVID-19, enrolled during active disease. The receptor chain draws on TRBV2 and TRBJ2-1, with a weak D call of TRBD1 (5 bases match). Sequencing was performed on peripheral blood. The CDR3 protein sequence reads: CASSERQGPYNEQFF. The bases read TGTGCCAGCAGTGAAAGGCAGGGCCCCTACAATGAGCAGTTCTTC.